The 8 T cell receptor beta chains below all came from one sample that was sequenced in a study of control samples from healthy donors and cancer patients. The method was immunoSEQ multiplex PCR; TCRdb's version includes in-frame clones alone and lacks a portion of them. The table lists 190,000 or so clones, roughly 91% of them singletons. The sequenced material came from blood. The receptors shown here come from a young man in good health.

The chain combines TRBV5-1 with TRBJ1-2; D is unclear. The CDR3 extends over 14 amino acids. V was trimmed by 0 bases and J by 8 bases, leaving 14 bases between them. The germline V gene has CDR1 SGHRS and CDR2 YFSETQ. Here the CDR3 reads CASSLDSGFRGYTF. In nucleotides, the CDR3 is TGCGCCAGCAGCTTGGACTCGGGTTTTCGGGGCTACACCTTC.

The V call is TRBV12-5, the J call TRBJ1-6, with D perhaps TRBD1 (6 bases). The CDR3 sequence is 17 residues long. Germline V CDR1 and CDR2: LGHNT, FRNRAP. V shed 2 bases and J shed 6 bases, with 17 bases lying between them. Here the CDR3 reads CASGLWPETGRNSPLHF. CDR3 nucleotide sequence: TGTGCTAGTGGTTTGTGGCCGGAGACAGGTCGTAATTCACCCCTCCACTTT.

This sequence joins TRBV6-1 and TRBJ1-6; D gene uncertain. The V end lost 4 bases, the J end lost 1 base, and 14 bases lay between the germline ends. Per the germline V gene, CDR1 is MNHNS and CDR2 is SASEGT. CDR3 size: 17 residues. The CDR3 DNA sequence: TGTGCCAGCAGTGGGGCCGGAGGGAGGTCCTATAATTCACCCCTCCACTTT. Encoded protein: CASSGAGGRSYNSPLHF.

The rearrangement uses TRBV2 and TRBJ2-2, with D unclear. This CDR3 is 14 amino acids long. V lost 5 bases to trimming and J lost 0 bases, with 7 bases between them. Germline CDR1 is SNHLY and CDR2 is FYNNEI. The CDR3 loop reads CASSSATNTGELFF. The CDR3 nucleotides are TGTGCCAGCAGTTCTGCAACGAACACCGGGGAGCTGTTTTTT.

In DNA form, the CDR3 reads TGCGCCAGCAGCTCTCAGGGAACAACTAATGAAAAACTGTTTTTT. Its translation is CASSSQGTTNEKLFF. The chain couples TRBV5-1 to TRBJ1-4, with D possibly being TRBD1 (5 bases). Trimming removed 3 bases from V and 0 bases from J, with 9 bases in between. Germline V gives CDR1 SGHRS, CDR2 YFSETQ. The CDR3 spans 15 residues.

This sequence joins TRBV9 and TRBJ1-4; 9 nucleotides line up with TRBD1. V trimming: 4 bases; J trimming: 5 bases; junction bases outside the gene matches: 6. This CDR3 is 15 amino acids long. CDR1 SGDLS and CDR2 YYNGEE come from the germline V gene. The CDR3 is CASSSPGQGNEKLFF. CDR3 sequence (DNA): TGTGCCAGCAGCTCGCCGGGACAGGGAAATGAAAAACTGTTTTTT.

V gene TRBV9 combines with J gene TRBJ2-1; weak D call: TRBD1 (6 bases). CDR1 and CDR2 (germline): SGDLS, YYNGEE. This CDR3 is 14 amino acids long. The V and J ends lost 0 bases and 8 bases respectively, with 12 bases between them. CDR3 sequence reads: CASSVDTGHHEQFF. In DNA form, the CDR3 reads TGTGCCAGCAGCGTAGATACAGGGCACCATGAGCAGTTCTTC.

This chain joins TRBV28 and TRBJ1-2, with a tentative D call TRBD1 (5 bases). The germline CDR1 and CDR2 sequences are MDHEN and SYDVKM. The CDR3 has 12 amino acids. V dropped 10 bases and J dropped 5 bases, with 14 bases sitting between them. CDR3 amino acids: CAILGVGYGYTF. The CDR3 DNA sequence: TGTGCCATCCTAGGGGTGGGGTATGGCTACACCTTC.